This T cell receptor beta chain was obtained from a study of neoadjuvant anti-PD-1 for oral cavity cancer. Study results and limitations: After neoadjuvant nivolumab, PBMC T cell clonality was significantly higher in non-responders than responders.

These oral cavity squamous cell carcinomas were HPV-negative and locally advanced. This CDR3 spans 16 amino acids. Germline loops: CDR1 SGHKS, CDR2 YYEKEE (reference sequence). V lost 0 bases and J 4 bases, leaving 16 bases between the germline ends. Method: immunoSEQ multiplex PCR; TCRdb's copy keeps in-frame clones and lacks some. The sample yields about 14,000 clones, less than 75% seen once. Note on this clone: Its antigen is not identified.

This TCR was recovered from a person aged 35-79 years with oral cavity squamous cell carcinoma. The J gene is TRBJ1-2, the V gene TRBV5-5; D gene ambiguous. Sequenced material: PBMCs, taken before nivolumab (anti-PD-1) treatment. CDR3 loop: CASSLDGGRIFYGYTF. The DNA of the CDR3 is TGTGCCAGCAGCTTGGACGGCGGAAGAATTTTCTATGGCTACACCTTC.